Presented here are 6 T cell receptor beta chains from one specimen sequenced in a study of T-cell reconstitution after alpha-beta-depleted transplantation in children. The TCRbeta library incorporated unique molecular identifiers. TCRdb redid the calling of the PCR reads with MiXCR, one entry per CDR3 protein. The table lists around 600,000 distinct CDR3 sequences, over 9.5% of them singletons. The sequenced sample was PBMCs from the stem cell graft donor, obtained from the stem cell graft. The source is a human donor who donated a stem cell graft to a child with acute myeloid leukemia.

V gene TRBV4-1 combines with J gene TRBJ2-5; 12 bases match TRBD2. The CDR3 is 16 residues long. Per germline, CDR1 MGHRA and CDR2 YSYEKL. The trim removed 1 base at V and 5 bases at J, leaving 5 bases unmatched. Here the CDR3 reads CASSQVRTSGMETQYF. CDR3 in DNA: TGCGCCAGCAGCCAAGTGAGGACTAGCGGGATGGAGACCCAGTACTTC.

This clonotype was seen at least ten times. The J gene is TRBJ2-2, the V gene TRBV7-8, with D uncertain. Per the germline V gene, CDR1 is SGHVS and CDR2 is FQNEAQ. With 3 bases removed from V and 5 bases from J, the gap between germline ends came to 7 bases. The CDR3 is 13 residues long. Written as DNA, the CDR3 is TGTGCCAGCAGCTTTCAAGGGACCGGGGAGCTGTTTTTT. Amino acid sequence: CASSFQGTGELFF.

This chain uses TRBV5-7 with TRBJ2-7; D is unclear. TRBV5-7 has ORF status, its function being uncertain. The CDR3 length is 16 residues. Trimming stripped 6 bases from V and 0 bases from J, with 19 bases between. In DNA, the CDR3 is TGTGCCAGCAATTGGACGTGTAGCCCGGGCTCCTACGAGCAGTACTTC. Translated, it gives CASNWTCSPGSYEQYF.

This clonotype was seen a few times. The CDR3 DNA reads as TGTGCCAGCAGTTTTATGAGCGGGAGGGCCCTTTACAATGAGCAGTTCTTC. This codes for CASSFMSGRALYNEQFF. The chain carries TRBV6-2 or TRBV6-3 and TRBJ2-1; TRBD2 aligns across 10 bases. Trimming cost V 4 bases and J 4 bases; bases outside gene matches: 10. This CDR3 has 17 amino acids. Germline CDR1 is MNHEY and CDR2 is SVGEGT.

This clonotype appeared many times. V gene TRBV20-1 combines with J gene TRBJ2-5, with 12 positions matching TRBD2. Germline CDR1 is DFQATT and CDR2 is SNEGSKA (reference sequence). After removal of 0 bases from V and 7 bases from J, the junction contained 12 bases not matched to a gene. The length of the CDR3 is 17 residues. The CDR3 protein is CSARDQASGRAGGTQYF. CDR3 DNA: TGCAGTGCTAGAGATCAGGCTAGCGGGAGGGCCGGTGGGACCCAGTACTTC.

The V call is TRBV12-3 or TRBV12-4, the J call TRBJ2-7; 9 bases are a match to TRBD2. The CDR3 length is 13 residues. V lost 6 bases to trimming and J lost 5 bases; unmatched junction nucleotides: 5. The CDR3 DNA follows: TGTGCCAGCAGCATAGCGGGAGTTAACGAGCAGTACTTC. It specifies CASSIAGVNEQYF.